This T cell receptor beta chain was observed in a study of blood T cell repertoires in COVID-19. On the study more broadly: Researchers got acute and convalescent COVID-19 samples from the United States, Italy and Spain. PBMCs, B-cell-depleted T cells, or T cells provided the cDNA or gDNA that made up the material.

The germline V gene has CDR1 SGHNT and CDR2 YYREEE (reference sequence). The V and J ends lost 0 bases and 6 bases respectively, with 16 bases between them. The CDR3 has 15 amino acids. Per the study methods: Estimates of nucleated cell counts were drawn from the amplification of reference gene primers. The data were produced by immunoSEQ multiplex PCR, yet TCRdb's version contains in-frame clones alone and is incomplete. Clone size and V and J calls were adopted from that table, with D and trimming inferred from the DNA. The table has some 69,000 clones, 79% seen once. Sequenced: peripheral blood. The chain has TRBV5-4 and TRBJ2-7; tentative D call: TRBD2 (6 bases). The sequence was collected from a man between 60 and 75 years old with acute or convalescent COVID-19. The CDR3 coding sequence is TGTGCCAGCAGCTTGGTGGATCTTAGCGGAGCCGAGCAGTACTTC. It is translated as CASSLVDLSGAEQYF.